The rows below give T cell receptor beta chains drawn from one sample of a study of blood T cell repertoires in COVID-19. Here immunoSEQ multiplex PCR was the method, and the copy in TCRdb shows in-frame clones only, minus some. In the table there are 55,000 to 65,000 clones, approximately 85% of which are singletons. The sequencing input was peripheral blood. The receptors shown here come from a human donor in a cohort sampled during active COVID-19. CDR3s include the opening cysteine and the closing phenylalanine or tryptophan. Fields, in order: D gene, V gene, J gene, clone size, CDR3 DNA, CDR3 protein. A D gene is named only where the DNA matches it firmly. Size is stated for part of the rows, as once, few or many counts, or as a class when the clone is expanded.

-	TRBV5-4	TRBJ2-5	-	TGTGCCAGCAGCCCGGACAGAGAAGAGACCCAGTACTTC	CASSPDREETQYF
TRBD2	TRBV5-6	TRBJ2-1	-	TGTGCCAGCAGCGGACCCCGGGGGGGCTACAATGAGCAGTTCTTC	CASSGPRGGYNEQFF
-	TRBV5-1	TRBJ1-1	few	TGCGCCAGCAGCTTGGCTCCCGGTTACACTGAAGCTTTCTTT	CASSLAPGYTEAFF
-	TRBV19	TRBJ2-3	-	TGTGCCAGTAGTATCCGTTCGGACAGCACGCAGTATTTT	CASSIRSDSTQYF
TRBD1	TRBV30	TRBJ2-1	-	TGTGCCTGGAGCCGAGGGACAGGGACCAATGAGCAGTTCTTC	CAWSRGTGTNEQFF
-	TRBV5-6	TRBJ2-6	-	TGTGCCAGCAGCACAACAGGAACCGGGGCCAACGTCCTGACTTTC	CASSTTGTGANVLTF
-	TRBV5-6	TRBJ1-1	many	TGTGCCAGCAGCTTGGGAAGACCGGGAAGAACTAAAGCTTTCTTT	CASSLGRPGRTKAFF
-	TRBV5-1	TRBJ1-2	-	TGCGCCAGCAGCTTGCTCCAGGGGAATGGCTACACCTTC	CASSLLQGNGYTF
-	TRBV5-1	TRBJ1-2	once	TGCGCCAGCAGCTTGGCCGTGGGCAGGTATGGCTACACCTTC	CASSLAVGRYGYTF
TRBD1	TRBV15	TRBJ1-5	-	TGTGCCACCAGCACAAGACAGGGGGATAATCAGCCCCAGCATTTT	CATSTRQGDNQPQHF
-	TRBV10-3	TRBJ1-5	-	TGTGCCATCAGTGAGTTAGGCAATCAGCCCCAGCATTTT	CAISELGNQPQHF
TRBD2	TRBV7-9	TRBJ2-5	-	TGTGCCTCCAGTCAGGGCGGGGGGTACCAAGAGACCCAGTACTTC	CASSQGGGYQETQYF
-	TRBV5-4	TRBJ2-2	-	TGTGCCAGCAGCGTACAGGTTGGCGACACCGGGGAGCTGTTTTTT	CASSVQVGDTGELFF
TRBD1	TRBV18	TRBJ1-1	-	TGTGCCAGCTCACCACCAGACAGGGGCAACGCTGAAGCTTTCTTT	CASSPPDRGNAEAFF
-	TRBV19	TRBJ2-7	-	TGTGCCAGTAGTGCGGGAAGTGCCTACGAGCAGTACTTC	CASSAGSAYEQYF
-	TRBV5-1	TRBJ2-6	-	TGCGCCAGCAGCTTGGACGGGGTCGGGGCCAACGTCCTGACTTTC	CASSLDGVGANVLTF
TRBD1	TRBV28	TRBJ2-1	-	TGTGCCAGCAGCCCCCTGGACAGGTTCAGGGAGCAGTTCTTC	CASSPLDRFREQFF
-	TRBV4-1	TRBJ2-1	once	TGCGCCAGCAGCCAAGAGCAGGGTACCTACAATGAGCAGTTCTTC	CASSQEQGTYNEQFF
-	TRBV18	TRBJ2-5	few	TGTGCCAGCTCAAGCCTCCGGGACTCCAGGGGGTGGACCCAGTACTTC	CASSSLRDSRGWTQYF
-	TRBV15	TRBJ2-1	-	TGTGCCACCAGCAGAGATCGGACTAAACTCCCCCACAATGAGCAGTTCTTC	CATSRDRTKLPHNEQFF
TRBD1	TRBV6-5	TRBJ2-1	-	TGTGCCAGCAGACTAACGGGACAGGGAATTTATGAGCAGTTCTTC	CASRLTGQGIYEQFF
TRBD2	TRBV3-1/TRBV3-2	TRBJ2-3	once	TGTGCCAGCAGCCAAGATCGACTAGCAGGCGCAGATACGCAGTATTTT	CASSQDRLAGADTQYF
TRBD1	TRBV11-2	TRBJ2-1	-	TGTGCCAGCAGCCCCTTAGGGGGCCATGAGCAGTTCTTC	CASSPLGGHEQFF
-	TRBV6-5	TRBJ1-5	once	TGTGCCAGCCGGGACGGGGGAGGAGGCAATCAGCCCCAGCATTTT	CASRDGGGGNQPQHF
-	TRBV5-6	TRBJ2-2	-	TGTGCCAGCAGCTTCAAGGACAGAAACACCGGGGAGCTGTTTTTT	CASSFKDRNTGELFF
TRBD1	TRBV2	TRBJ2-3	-	TGTGCCAGCAGTGGGGTCGACAGGGGGCGAGTCACAGATACGCAGTATTTT	CASSGVDRGRVTDTQYF
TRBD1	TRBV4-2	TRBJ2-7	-	TGTGCCAGCAGCCCTCGACAGGGGCCCTACGAGCAGTACTTC	CASSPRQGPYEQYF
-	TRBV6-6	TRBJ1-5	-	TGTGCCAGCCGGAGCATGTTCAATCAGCCCCAGCATTTT	CASRSMFNQPQHF
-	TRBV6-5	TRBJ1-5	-	TGTGCCAGCAGGCCCGAGGGAAGAGGGCAGCCCCAGCATTTT	CASRPEGRGQPQHF
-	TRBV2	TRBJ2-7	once	TGTGCCAGCAGGGGGACGGGGAGGACCGAGCAGTACTTC	CASRGTGRTEQYF
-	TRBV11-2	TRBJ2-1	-	TGTGCCAGCAGCCTCACGGGGTCAGCGGCCAATGAGCAGTTCTTC	CASSLTGSAANEQFF
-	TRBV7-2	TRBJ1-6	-	TGTGCCAGCTGGGGGCCGAGCTCCTATAATTCACCCCTCCACTTT	CASWGPSSYNSPLHF
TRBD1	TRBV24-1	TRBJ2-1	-	TGTGCCACAGATCCGGGACAGGGAAAGTTCAGTGAGCAGTTCTTC	CATDPGQGKFSEQFF
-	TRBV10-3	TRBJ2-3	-	TGTGCCATCGGGGATATTGGCGGGGATACGCAGTATTTT	CAIGDIGGDTQYF
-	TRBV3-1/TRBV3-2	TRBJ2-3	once	TGTGCCAGCGGTACCGGACTATGGAAGGATACGCAGTATTTT	CASGTGLWKDTQYF
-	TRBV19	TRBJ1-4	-	TGTGCCAGTAGTATTCGCGGCAGAGAAAAACTGTTTTTT	CASSIRGREKLFF
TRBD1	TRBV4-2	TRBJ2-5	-	TGTGCCAGCAGCACCCGGACAGGGTCCCAAGAGACCCAGTACTTC	CASSTRTGSQETQYF
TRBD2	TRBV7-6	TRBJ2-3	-	TGTGCCAGCAGCATTAGCGGGGGGAATAGGGATACGCAGTATTTT	CASSISGGNRDTQYF
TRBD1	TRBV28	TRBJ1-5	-	TGTGCCAGCAGGGGGGGGACAGGGGCCGGCAATCAGCCCCAGCATTTT	CASRGGTGAGNQPQHF
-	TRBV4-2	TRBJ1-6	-	TGTGCCAGCAGCCAAGAGGGCCAGCGGGGAAAAGCGGTGGGAAATAATTCACCCCTCCACTTT	CASSQEGQRGKAVGNNSPLHF